What follows describes a single T cell receptor (beta chain). In the original workflow: Estimated nucleated cell counts came from reference gene primer amplification. The repertoire was sequenced with immunoSEQ multiplex PCR; TCRdb's copy has only in-frame clones and lacks some. V, J and clone size derive from that table, while D and trimming were established from the DNA sequence. The table records under 200,000 clones, approximately 91% of them present only once. The record originates from a study of blood T cell repertoires in COVID-19. Study-level background: The origin of the acute and convalescent COVID-19 samples was the United States, Italy and Spain. T cells, B-cell-depleted T cells, or PBMCs supplied cDNA or gDNA.

The CDR3 extends over 14 amino acids. CDR1 and CDR2 from the germline V gene are MGHRA and YSYEKL. The V gene lost 5 bases and the J gene lost 4 bases, with 14 bases spanning the gap. V and J are TRBV4-1 and TRBJ1-2; D gene uncertain. Sequencing input: peripheral blood. This sequence originates from a man aged 18 to 30 with acute or convalescent COVID-19. In nucleotides, the CDR3 is TGCGCCAGCAGCGGGCGGACTGCGGGCTATGGCTACACCTTC. Translated: CASSGRTAGYGYTF.